The clone carrying this T cell receptor (beta chain) was detected once. The antigen remains unidentified. Germline V gene lookup returns CDR1 LGHDT and CDR2 YNNKEL (reference sequence). The CDR3 runs 17 residues. V gave up 4 bases and J gave up 4 bases; unmatched junction bases: 12. These data belong to a study of T cell responses to AZD1222 COVID-19 vaccine. The protocol was immunoSEQ multiplex PCR, while the TCRdb copy is restricted to in-frame clones and leaves out a portion. The data hold some 100,000 clones, with around nine tenths observed a single time. Study-wide results and limits: No day 14 peak samples; only post-peak repertoires were characterized. A reported finding is that nearly half of spike-specific TCRs target unmutated variant regions. Baseline seropositives among AZD1222 recipients totaled only five or six.

The sample here was peripheral blood, taken on day 0 of AZD1222 vaccination. The V and J genes are TRBV3-1 (or the pseudogene TRBV3-2) and TRBJ2-3, with TRBD1 matching over 9 bases. This clonotype was sampled from an adult in good health. The chain's CDR3 is CASSPLVTGGSADTQYF. For the CDR3, the DNA is TGTGCCAGCAGCCCGTTAGTAACAGGGGGCAGCGCAGATACGCAGTATTTT.